These 7 T cell receptor beta chains originate from one sample sequenced in a study of shared clonotypes between healthy human individuals (dated by TCRdb to 2018 to 2021). Receptor libraries were prepared by the immunoSEQ multiplex PCR assay. The source is immuneACCESS, and TCRdb retained only in-frame sequences with V and J called. Part of the clones is not carried over; for the studies checked, unresolved V genes explain less than half of this, and the remainder is unexplained. This sample has 450,000 to 600,000 clones in its table, and about four fifths of those were observed once. Over 10% of the sample goes to the ten largest clones. The sequenced sample consisted of PBMCs. These receptors were collected from a woman aged 40 to 49 in good health. Some clones in this sample may be carry-over from other donors' samples.

This chain joins TRBV10-3 and TRBJ1-4, with D maybe TRBD1 (5 bases). The CDR3 extends over 14 amino acids. V was pared by 2 bases and J by 5 bases, with 9 bases between. Germline CDR1 and CDR2: ENHRY and SYGVKD. The chain's CDR3 is CAISETGENEKLFF. CDR3 DNA sequence: TGTGCCATCAGTGAGACGGGGGAGAATGAAAAACTGTTTTTT.

The chain links TRBV7-3 to TRBJ2-2, with 8 bases matching TRBD2. V shed 5 bases, J shed 0 bases, and the junction held 2 bases outside the gene matches. CDR3 length equals 15 residues. The germline V gene has CDR1 SGHTA and CDR2 FQGTGA. The CDR3: CASSRSGTNTGELFF. The CDR3 bases are TGTGCCAGCAGCCGTAGCGGGACGAACACCGGGGAGCTGTTTTTT. Full variable domain (missing parts from reference TRBV7-3 and TRBJ2-2): GAGVSQTPSNKVTEKGKYVELRCDPISGHTALYWYRQSLGQGPEFLIYFQGTGAADDSGLPNDRFFAVRPEGSVSTLKIQRTERGDSAVYLCASSRSGTNTGELFFGEGSRLTVL.

The rearrangement joins TRBV7-9 to TRBJ2-7; D ambiguous. CDR1 is SEHNR and CDR2 is FQNEAQ in the germline V gene (reference sequence). The V end lost 2 bases, the J end lost 2 bases, and 7 bases lay between the germline ends. The CDR3 has 13 residues. The DNA for the CDR3 is TGTGCCAGCAGCTTAAGCAGGACCTACGAGCAGTACTTC. Its translation is CASSLSRTYEQYF.

This chain uses TRBV5-1 with TRBJ2-4; 8 positions match TRBD2. After removal of 0 bases from V and 5 bases from J, the junction contained 1 base not matched to a gene. The germline V gene has CDR1 SGHRS and CDR2 YFSETQ. There are 14 residues in the CDR3. CDR3: CASSLELAENIQYF. CDR3 sequence (DNA): TGCGCCAGCAGCTTGGAACTAGCGGAAAACATTCAGTACTTC.

The genes are TRBV6-5 and TRBJ2-7; D is possibly TRBD1 or TRBD2 (5 bases each). This CDR3 has 14 amino acids. Germline CDR1 MNHEY, CDR2 SVGAGI. Trimming left V 6 bases short and J 2 bases short, with 14 bases between. The CDR3 loop reads CASRPGTAAYEQYF. Written as DNA, the CDR3 is TGTGCCAGCAGACCCGGGACGGCGGCCTACGAGCAGTACTTC.

The chain has TRBV18 and TRBJ2-7; D call uncertain. The CDR3 consists of 15 residues. Germline CDR1 reads KGHSH; CDR2 reads LQKENI. V was pared by 3 bases and J by 2 bases, with 14 bases between. The CDR3 region is CASSPRHAMAYEQYF. CDR3 DNA sequence: TGTGCCAGCTCACCGAGGCACGCGATGGCCTACGAGCAGTACTTC.

This rearrangement joins TRBV7-6 to TRBJ2-3; 7 bases match TRBD1. The CDR3 sequence is 12 residues long. V trimming: 4 bases; J trimming: 10 bases; junction bases outside the gene matches: 5. Germline-derived CDR1 and CDR2 are SGHVS and FNYEAQ. CDR3 sequence: CASSSPQGAQYF. The CDR3 region has the DNA TGTGCCAGCAGCTCCCCCCAGGGGGCGCAGTATTTT.